The next 14 T cell receptor beta chains were all read from a single sample in a study of ipilimumab plus nivolumab after autologous stem cell transplantation (dated by TCRdb to the early 2020s). The library relied on the immunoSEQ multiplex PCR assay. TCRdb took this table from immuneACCESS and kept in-frame rearrangements with V and J called. Such tables lack part of the clones; where checked against another copy, unresolved V genes explain under half of the gap, and the rest is unexplained. This sample has 15,000 to 20,000 clones in its table, and approximately 80% of those were observed once. Together, the top ten hold more than 8.5% of the sample. The sample consisted of PBMCs, taken in a trial of ipilimumab plus nivolumab as post-transplant consolidation. The receptors were gathered from a male donor with diffuse large B-cell lymphoma.

The CDR3 DNA is TGTGCCAGCAGCTTGTCAACAGGGGGCGATGGTAACTATGGCTACACCTTC. Translating it yields CASSLSTGGDGNYGYTF. J is TRBJ1-2 and V is TRBV5-4; 9 bases fit TRBD1. The germline V gene has CDR1 SGHNT and CDR2 YYREEE (reference sequence). Unmatched junction bases numbered 8, after V lost 1 base and J lost 1 base. The CDR3 has 17 amino acids.

This clone has just a few counts. The chain links TRBV10-1 to TRBJ2-3; TRBD2 is a possible D gene (6 bases). Looked up from germline, CDR1 is WNHNN and CDR2 is SYGVQD (reference sequence). The CDR3 extends over 15 amino acids. V lost 7 bases to trimming and J lost 2 bases, with 16 bases between them. The CDR3 protein is CASNPGTLDTDTQYF. The CDR3 DNA reads TGCGCCAGCAATCCCGGGACTCTCGACACAGATACGCAGTATTTT.

The chain is built from TRBV4-1 and TRBJ2-1; 10 bases fit TRBD2. The CDR3 runs 18 residues. The germline CDR1 and CDR2 sequences are MGHRA and YSYEKL. V shed 4 bases, J shed 7 bases, and the junction held 16 bases outside the gene matches. CDR3 nucleotides: TGCGCCAGCAGCCTCTTACCCCCCACTAGCGGGGCCAAAAATGAGCAGTTCTTC. Encoded protein: CASSLLPPTSGAKNEQFF.

About this clone itself: The junction departs from the called germline gene at one end, perhaps through a read error. The rearrangement joins TRBV6-6 to TRBJ2-3, with 11 bases lining up with TRBD2. Per germline, CDR1 MNHNY and CDR2 SVGAGI (reference sequence). This CDR3 contains 14 residues. The CDR3 is CAGRVAGGTDTQYF. The CDR3 DNA sequence: TGTGCCGGCAGGGTAGCGGGGGGGACAGATACGCAGTATTTT.

The V call is TRBV18, the J call TRBJ1-1, with a possible D match to TRBD1 (5 bases). The CDR3 spans 14 residues. V lost 3 bases, J lost 8 bases, and 16 bases lay in between. The germline V gene encodes CDR1 KGHSH and CDR2 LQKENI. The CDR3 nucleotides are TGTGCCAGCTCACCTCTCAGGGACGTAGGGGAAGCTTTCTTT. It yields the protein CASSPLRDVGEAFF.

The DNA for the CDR3 is TGTGCCAGCAGCCAGGGACTGAGCACAGATACGCAGTATTTT. This sequence encodes CASSQGLSTDTQYF. This sequence joins TRBV7-8 and TRBJ2-3, with D perhaps matching TRBD2 (6 bases). Trimming shortened V by 5 bases and J by 0 bases, and 9 bases separated the two germline ends. The V gene's germline CDR1 is SGHVS and CDR2 FQNEAQ. The CDR3 spans 14 residues.

The rearrangement joins TRBV5-1 to TRBJ1-1; no firm D call. Germline CDR1 is SGHRS and CDR2 is YFSETQ. V was shortened by 2 bases and J by 1 base, with 12 bases between the two germline ends. The CDR3 is 15 residues long. The CDR3 sequence is CASSLTTGRNTEAFF. In nucleotides, the CDR3 is TGCGCCAGCAGCTTAACGACGGGGAGGAACACTGAAGCTTTCTTT.

This clone came up a few times. This chain links TRBV5-4 with TRBJ2-3; 7 bases are a match to TRBD2. Trimming removed 5 bases from V and 3 bases from J; junction bases left unmatched: 9. The CDR3 length is 15 residues. Germline CDR1 reads SGHNT; CDR2 reads YYREEE (reference sequence). The CDR3 spells CASSWGGSVTDTQYF. CDR3 coding DNA: TGTGCCAGCAGTTGGGGGGGGTCCGTTACAGATACGCAGTATTTT.

This clone has just a few counts. The chain uses TRBV28 and TRBJ1-3; D call uncertain. V shed 8 bases and J shed 9 bases, with 17 bases lying between them. Germline V lookup: CDR1 MDHEN, CDR2 SYDVKM. The CDR3 runs to 13 residues. CDR3 in amino acids: CASYGTAERTIYF. CDR3 bases: TGTGCCAGCTATGGAACGGCGGAACGCACCATATATTTT.

This clone was recorded only once. The gene calls are TRBV5-4 and TRBJ2-1, with a weak D call TRBD2 (5 bases). The CDR3 loop spans 13 amino acids. The germline gives CDR1 SGHNT, CDR2 YYREEE (reference sequence). V lost 4 bases to trimming and J lost 4 bases, with 9 bases between them. CDR3 loop: CASSADLYNEQFF. The CDR3 nucleotides are TGTGCCAGCAGCGCGGACTTGTACAATGAGCAGTTCTTC.

The V and J genes are TRBV7-2 and TRBJ2-1; D is ambiguous. CDR1 SGHTA and CDR2 FQGNSA come from the germline V gene. This CDR3 is built from 13 residues. V dropped 3 bases and J dropped 8 bases, with 11 bases sitting between them. The CDR3 DNA follows: TGTGCCAGCAGCTTCGCCCGGACCGATGAGCAGTTCTTC. Translation gives CASSFARTDEQFF.

The V call is TRBV5-1, the J call TRBJ1-2; 7 positions agree with TRBD1. The trim removed 2 bases at V and 7 bases at J, leaving 8 bases unmatched. Germline V gene lookup returns CDR1 SGHRS and CDR2 YFSETQ. The CDR3 has 14 residues. CDR3 in DNA: TGCGCCAGCAGCTTCGGCAGGGGGGAGCTTGGCTACACCTTC. It codes for CASSFGRGELGYTF.

This clone occurred a few times. The V gene is TRBV7-8, the J gene TRBJ2-1, with a tentative D call TRBD1 (5 bases). The CDR3 runs 16 residues. Germline lookup yields CDR1 SGHVS and CDR2 FQNEAQ. The V end was cut by 1 base, the J end by 4 bases, with 14 bases between. The CDR3 reads CASSLGGRGGYNEQFF. The CDR3 nucleotides read TGTGCCAGCAGCTTAGGGGGCCGAGGCGGATACAATGAGCAGTTCTTC.

The CDR3 spells CASSAQGGEKLFF. The CDR3 DNA follows: TGTGCCAGCAGTGCCCAGGGAGGTGAAAAACTGTTTTTT. V gene TRBV27 combines with J gene TRBJ1-4; maybe TRBD1 (5 bases). V lost 5 bases, J lost 7 bases, and 11 bases lay in between. The CDR3 length is 13 residues. The germline CDR1 and CDR2 sequences are MNHEY and SMNVEV (reference sequence).